This T cell receptor beta chain originates from a study of cytomegalovirus exposure and HLA in healthy donors. About the research overall: The 666 first-cohort repertoires shared a platform with the approximately 110 validation repertoires, as reported in a later analysis. Overall study findings and caveats: Cytomegalovirus association was listed for under 200 TCR beta chains. It was confirmed in vitro that three of the CMV-associated chains were specific for CMV antigens.

J was trimmed by 7 bases and V by 3 bases; bases with no gene match: 7. The length of the CDR3 is 15 residues. Germline CDR1 reads MNHEY; CDR2 reads SMNVEV (reference sequence). Remarks on this clone: Its specificity is not known.

The data were produced by immunoSEQ multiplex PCR, yet TCRdb's version contains in-frame clones alone and is incomplete. The table lists tens of thousands of clones, just over 90% of them singletons, with around 2.1% in the top ten. The clonotype comes from a young man in good health and CMV-seronegative. The sample was PBMCs. The chain is built from TRBV27 and TRBJ2-7, with 12 nucleotides matching TRBD1. The CDR3 sequence: CASSFGTGGLWEQYF. The CDR3 bases are TGTGCCAGCAGTTTCGGGACAGGGGGCCTATGGGAGCAGTACTTC.